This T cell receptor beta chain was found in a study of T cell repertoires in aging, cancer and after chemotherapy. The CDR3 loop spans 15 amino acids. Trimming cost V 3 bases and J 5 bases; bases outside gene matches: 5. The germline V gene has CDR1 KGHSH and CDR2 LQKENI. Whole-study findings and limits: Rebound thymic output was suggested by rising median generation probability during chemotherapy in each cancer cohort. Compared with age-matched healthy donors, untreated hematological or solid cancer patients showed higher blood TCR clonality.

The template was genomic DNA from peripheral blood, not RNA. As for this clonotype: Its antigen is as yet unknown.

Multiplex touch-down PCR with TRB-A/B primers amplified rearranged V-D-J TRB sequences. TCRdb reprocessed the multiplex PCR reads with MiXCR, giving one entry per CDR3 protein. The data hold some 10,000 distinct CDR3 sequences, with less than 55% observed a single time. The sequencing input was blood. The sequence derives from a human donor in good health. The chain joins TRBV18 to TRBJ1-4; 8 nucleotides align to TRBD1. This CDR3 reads CASSPSGTGNEKLFF. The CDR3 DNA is TGTGCCAGCTCACCGTCCGGGACAGGAAATGAAAAACTGTTTTTT.